The rows below give T cell receptor beta chains drawn from one sample of a study of blood T cell repertoires in COVID-19. Produced via immunoSEQ multiplex PCR; TCRdb's table is partial and in-frame only. The repertoire consists of under 150,000 clones, with roughly 71% occurring once and the leading ten covering 20% to 25%. Sequencing was carried out using peripheral blood. The receptors come from a man older than 75 with acute or convalescent COVID-19. CDR3s include the opening cysteine and the closing phenylalanine or tryptophan. Fields, in order: J gene, D gene, clone size, V gene, CDR3 protein, CDR3 DNA. A D gene is named only where the DNA matches it firmly. Clone size is not always given. Where it is, it says once, few, many or a class for expanded clones.

TRBJ1-5 . . TRBV6-6 CASSLFGGGNQPQHF TGTGCCAGCAGTTTGTTCGGGGGAGGCAATCAGCCCCAGCATTTT
TRBJ2-2 TRBD1 . TRBV27 CASTRQGLTGELFF TGTGCCAGCACCCGACAGGGGCTCACCGGGGAGCTGTTTTTT
TRBJ2-1 TRBD1 once TRBV18 CASSPPNDRGNEQFF TGTGCCAGCTCACCCCCTAACGACAGGGGAAATGAGCAGTTCTTC
TRBJ2-7 TRBD1 . TRBV5-1 CASSGDRGNYEQYF TGCGCCAGCAGCGGCGACAGGGGTAACTACGAGCAGTACTTC
TRBJ1-5 . . TRBV27 CASSLQGRGQPQHF TGTGCCAGCAGTTTACAGGGTCGTGGTCAGCCCCAGCATTTT
TRBJ1-1 . once TRBV5-1 CASSWTATTTEAFF TGCGCCAGCAGCTGGACAGCTACGACCACTGAAGCTTTCTTT
TRBJ2-7 TRBD1 . TRBV6-6 CASSYSGTDEQYF TGTGCCAGCAGTTACTCCGGGACAGACGAGCAGTACTTC
TRBJ2-7 TRBD1 few TRBV5-1 CASGTGSDEQYF TGCGCCAGTGGGACAGGGAGCGACGAGCAGTACTTC
TRBJ1-2 TRBD1 . TRBV9 CASSAMPTGQGAYGYTF TGTGCCAGCAGCGCGATGCCCACGGGACAGGGAGCCTATGGCTACACCTTC
TRBJ1-6 . few TRBV3-1/TRBV3-2 CASSQPGRDSPLHF TGTGCCAGCAGCCAACCGGGGAGGGATTCACCCCTCCACTTT
TRBJ1-5 . . TRBV6-5 CASGLSGSNNQPQHF TGTGCCAGCGGACTAAGCGGGTCCAACAATCAGCCCCAGCATTTT
TRBJ2-5 . few TRBV4-2 CASSQGGDSGGQETQYF TGTGCCAGCAGCCAAGGAGGGGATAGCGGTGGCCAAGAGACCCAGTACTTC
TRBJ1-6 . . TRBV7-6 CASSLADGGYSPLHF TGTGCCAGCAGCTTAGCGGACGGGGGATATTCACCCCTCCACTTT
TRBJ2-1 . . TRBV18 CASSPPFTRGEQFF TGTGCCAGCTCCCCTCCCTTTACCCGCGGAGAGCAGTTCTTC
TRBJ1-1 TRBD1 . TRBV18 CASSQGQGAEAFF TGTGCCAGCTCACAGGGACAGGGGGCTGAAGCTTTCTTT
TRBJ2-2 . . TRBV10-3 CAISESGLATGELFF TGTGCCATCAGTGAGTCTGGGCTAGCCACCGGGGAGCTGTTTTTT
TRBJ2-5 TRBD2 once TRBV5-4 CASSENSGGETQYF TGTGCCAGCAGCGAAAATAGCGGGGGAGAGACCCAGTACTTC
TRBJ2-2 . few TRBV12-3/TRBV12-4 CASRIRNTGELFF TGTGCCAGCCGTATCAGGAACACCGGGGAGCTGTTTTTT
TRBJ2-3 . . TRBV5-1 CASSRGILKDTQYF TGCGCCAGCAGCCGAGGGATCTTAAAAGATACGCAGTATTTT
TRBJ2-3 TRBD1 . TRBV5-1 CASSGGQGSTDTQYF TGCGCCAGCAGCGGCGGACAGGGGAGTACAGATACGCAGTATTTT
TRBJ1-2 . once TRBV20-1 CSARQLYGYTF TGCAGTGCTAGACAGTTGTATGGCTACACCTTC
TRBJ2-2 . . TRBV7-2 CASSLTAGTGELFF TGTGCCAGCAGCTTAACGGCAGGGACCGGGGAGCTGTTTTTT
TRBJ1-1 . . TRBV2 CASTELTANTEAFF TGTGCCAGCACCGAACTTACAGCGAACACTGAAGCTTTCTTT
TRBJ2-3 . . TRBV5-1 CASSLGITETDTQYF TGCGCCAGCAGCTTGGGTATTACAGAGACAGATACGCAGTATTTT
TRBJ2-7 TRBD2 . TRBV2 CASKSRVAGRNYEQYF TGTGCCAGCAAATCACGTGTAGCGGGCCGTAACTACGAGCAGTACTTC
TRBJ1-5 TRBD1 once TRBV2 CASSLSWDRSLVWPQHF TGTGCCAGCAGTTTATCCTGGGACAGGTCATTAGTATGGCCCCAGCATTTT